The present T cell receptor (beta chain) was sequenced within a study of cytomegalovirus exposure and HLA in healthy donors. Broader study findings: A previous analysis found most TCR beta V segments productive roughly 87% or roughly 30% of the time.

V was pared by 1 base and J by 7 bases, with 13 bases between. The germline gives CDR1 SGHAT, CDR2 FQNNGV. There are 15 residues in the CDR3. The primer mix had 60 Vbeta and 13 Jbeta primers. Clones were sequenced by immunoSEQ multiplex PCR, and TCRdb holds only the in-frame ones, with some missing. The repertoire holds 90,000 to 150,000 clones, with 65% to 85% as singletons. About this clone: Its antigen is unknown.

What was sequenced was PBMCs. The clonotype was recovered from a man aged 45-65 years in good health and CMV-seronegative. The chain is built from TRBV11-2 and TRBJ1-4, with D perhaps matching TRBD1 (6 bases). The DNA of the CDR3 is TGTGCCAGCAGCTTAGTCCACAGGGCGGGTGAAAAACTGTTTTTT. Its translation is CASSLVHRAGEKLFF.